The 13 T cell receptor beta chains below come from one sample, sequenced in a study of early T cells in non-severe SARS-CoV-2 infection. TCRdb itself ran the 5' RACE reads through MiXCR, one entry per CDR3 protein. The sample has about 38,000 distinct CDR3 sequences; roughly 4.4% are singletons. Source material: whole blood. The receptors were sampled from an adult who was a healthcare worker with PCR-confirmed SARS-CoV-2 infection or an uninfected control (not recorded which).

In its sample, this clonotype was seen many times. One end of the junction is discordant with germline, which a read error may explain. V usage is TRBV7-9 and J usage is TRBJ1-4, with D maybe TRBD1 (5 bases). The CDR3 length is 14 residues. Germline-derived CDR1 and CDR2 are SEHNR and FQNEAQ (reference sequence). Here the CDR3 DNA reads TGTGCCAGCAGCTCCCTCCGGGACCCCGAAAATCTGTTTTTT. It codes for CASSSLRDPENLFF.

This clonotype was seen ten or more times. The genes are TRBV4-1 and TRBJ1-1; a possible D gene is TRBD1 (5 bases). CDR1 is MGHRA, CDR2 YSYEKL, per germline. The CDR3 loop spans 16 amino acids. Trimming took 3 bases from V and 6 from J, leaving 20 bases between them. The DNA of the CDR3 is TGCGCCAGCAGCCAGTCTCTCCAGGGCGTGCGGCCTGAAGCTTTCTTT. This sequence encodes CASSQSLQGVRPEAFF.

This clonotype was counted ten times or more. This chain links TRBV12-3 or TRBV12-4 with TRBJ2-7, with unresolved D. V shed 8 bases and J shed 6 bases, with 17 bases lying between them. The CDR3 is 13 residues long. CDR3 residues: CASLSQVVGEQYF. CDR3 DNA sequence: TGTGCCAGCCTCAGTCAAGTAGTGGGCGAGCAGTACTTC.

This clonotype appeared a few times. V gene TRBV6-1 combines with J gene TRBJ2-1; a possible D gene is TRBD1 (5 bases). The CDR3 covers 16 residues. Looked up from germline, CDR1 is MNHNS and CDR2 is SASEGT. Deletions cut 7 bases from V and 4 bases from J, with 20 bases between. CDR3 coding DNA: TGTGCCAGCATCTCTGGGCAGGGTAGGATTTACAATGAGCAGTTCTTC. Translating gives CASISGQGRIYNEQFF.

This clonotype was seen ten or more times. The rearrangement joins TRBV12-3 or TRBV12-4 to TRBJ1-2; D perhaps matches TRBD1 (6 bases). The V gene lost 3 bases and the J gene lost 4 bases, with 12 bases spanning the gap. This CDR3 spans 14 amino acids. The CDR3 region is CASSLSGQIYGYTF. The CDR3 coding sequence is TGTGCCAGCAGTTTGAGCGGACAGATCTATGGCTACACCTTC.

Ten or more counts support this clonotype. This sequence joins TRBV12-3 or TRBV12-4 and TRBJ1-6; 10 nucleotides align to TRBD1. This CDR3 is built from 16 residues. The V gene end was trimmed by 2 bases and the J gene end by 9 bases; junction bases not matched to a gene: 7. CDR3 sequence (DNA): TGTGCCAGCAGTTTAAATTCTGGGACAGGGGTTTCACCCCTCCACTTT. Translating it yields CASSLNSGTGVSPLHF.

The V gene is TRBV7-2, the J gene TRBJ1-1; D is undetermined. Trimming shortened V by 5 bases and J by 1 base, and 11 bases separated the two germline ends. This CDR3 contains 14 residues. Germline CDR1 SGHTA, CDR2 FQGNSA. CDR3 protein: CASSPGLANTEAFF. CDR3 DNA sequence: TGTGCCAGCAGCCCGGGTTTGGCGAACACTGAAGCTTTCTTT. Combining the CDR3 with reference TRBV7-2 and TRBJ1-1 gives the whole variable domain GAGVSQSPSNKVTEKGKDVELRCDPISGHTALYWYRQSLGQGLEFLIYFQGNSAPDKSGLPSDRFSAERTGGSVSTLTIQRTQQEDSAVYLCASSPGLANTEAFFGQGTRLTVV.

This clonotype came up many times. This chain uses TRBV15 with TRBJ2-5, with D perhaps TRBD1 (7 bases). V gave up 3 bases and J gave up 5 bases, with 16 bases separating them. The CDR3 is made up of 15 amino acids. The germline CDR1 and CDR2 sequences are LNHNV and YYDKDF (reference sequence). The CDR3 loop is CATSRTRQGEETQYF. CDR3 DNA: TGTGCCACCAGCAGGACTAGACAGGGAGAGGAGACCCAGTACTTC.

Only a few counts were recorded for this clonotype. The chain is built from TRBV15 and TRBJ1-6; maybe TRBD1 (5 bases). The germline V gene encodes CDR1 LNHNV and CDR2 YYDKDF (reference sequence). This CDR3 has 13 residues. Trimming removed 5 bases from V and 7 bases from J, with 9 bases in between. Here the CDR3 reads CATSGDRNSPLHF. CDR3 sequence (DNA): TGTGCCACCAGCGGCGACAGAAATTCACCCCTCCACTTT. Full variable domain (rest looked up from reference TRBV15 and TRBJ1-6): DAMVIQNPRYQVTQFGKPVTLSCSQTLNHNVMYWYQQKSSQAPKLLFHYYDKDFNNEADTPDNFQSRRPNTSFCFLDIRSPGLGDTAMYLCATSGDRNSPLHFGNGTRLTVT.

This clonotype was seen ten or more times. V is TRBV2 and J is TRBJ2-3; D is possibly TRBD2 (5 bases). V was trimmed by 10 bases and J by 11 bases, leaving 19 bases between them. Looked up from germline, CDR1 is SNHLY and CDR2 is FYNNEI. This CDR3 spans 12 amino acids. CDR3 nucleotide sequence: TGTGCCAACCCCGACCGCCGTCGGGAGCAGTATTTT. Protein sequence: CANPDRRREQYF.

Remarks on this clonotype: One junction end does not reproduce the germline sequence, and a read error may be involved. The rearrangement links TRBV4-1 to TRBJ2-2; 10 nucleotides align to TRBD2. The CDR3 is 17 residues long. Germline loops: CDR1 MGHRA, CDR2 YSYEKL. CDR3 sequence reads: CASSPSPGLANTEELFF. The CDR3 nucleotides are TGCGCCAGCAGCCCGTCCCCGGGACTAGCGAACACCGAGGAGCTGTTTTTT.

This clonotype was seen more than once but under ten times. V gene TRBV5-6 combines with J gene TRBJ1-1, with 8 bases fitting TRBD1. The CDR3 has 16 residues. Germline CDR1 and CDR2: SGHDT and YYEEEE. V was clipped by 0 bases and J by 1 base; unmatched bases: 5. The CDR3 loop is CASSLGTGRSNTEAFF. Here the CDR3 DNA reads TGTGCCAGCAGCTTGGGGACAGGGCGGTCGAACACTGAAGCTTTCTTT.

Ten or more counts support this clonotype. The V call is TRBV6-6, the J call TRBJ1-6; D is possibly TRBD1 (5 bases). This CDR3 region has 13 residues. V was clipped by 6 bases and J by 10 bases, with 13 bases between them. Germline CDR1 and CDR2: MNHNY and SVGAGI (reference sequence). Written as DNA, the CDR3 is TGTGCCAGCAGCCCCCGAAGGGGATCACCCCTCCACTTT. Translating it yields CASSPRRGSPLHF.